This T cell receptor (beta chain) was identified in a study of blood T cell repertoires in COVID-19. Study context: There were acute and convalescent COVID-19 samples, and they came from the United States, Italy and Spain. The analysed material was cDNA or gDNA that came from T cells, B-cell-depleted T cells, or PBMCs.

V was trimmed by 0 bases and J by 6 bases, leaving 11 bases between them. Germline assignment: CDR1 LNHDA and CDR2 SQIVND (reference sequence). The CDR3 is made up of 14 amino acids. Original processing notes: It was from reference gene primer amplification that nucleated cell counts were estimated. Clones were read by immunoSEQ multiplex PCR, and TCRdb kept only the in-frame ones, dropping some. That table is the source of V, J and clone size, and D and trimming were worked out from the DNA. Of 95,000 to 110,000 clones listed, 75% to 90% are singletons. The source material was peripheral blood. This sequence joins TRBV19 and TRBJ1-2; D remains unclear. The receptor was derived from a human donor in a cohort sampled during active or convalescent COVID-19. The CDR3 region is CASSIDLDGDGYTF. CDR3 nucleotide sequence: TGTGCCAGTAGTATAGATCTCGATGGAGATGGCTACACCTTC.